What follows are 32 T cell receptor beta chains derived from one specimen sequenced in a study of identical twins. TCRdb reprocessed the 5' RACE reads via MiXCR and lists one record per CDR3 protein. The sample has some 560,000 distinct CDR3 sequences, approximately 10% seen once. The same data also contributed to another study, on yellow fever vaccine responses in identical twins.

The sequenced sample consisted of PBMCs. The receptors come from a woman aged 18 to 35 in good health.

This clonotype was recorded many times. This rearrangement joins TRBV7-6 to TRBJ2-7; 7 bases fit TRBD2. The ends lost 5 bases at V and 2 bases at J; junction bases unmatched: 12. The CDR3 loop spans 16 amino acids. Germline V gives CDR1 SGHVS, CDR2 FNYEAQ. The DNA for the CDR3 is TGTGCCAGCAGCGAAAGACTAGCTCCATTACCCTACGAGCAGTACTTC. Its translation: CASSERLAPLPYEQYF.

This clonotype was seen a few times. The chain combines TRBV29-1 with TRBJ2-2; 8 bases match TRBD1. Unmatched junction bases numbered 4, after V lost 7 bases and J lost 6 bases. CDR3 length: 12 residues. Germline CDR1 and CDR2: SQVTM and ANQGSEA. The CDR3 loop reads CSADRGPGELFF. The CDR3 DNA sequence: TGCAGCGCCGACAGGGGCCCCGGGGAGCTGTTTTTT.

V gene TRBV20-1 combines with J gene TRBJ2-1, with 11 positions matching TRBD2. The germline CDR1 and CDR2 sequences are DFQATT and SNEGSKA (reference sequence). Germline trimming cut 5 bases from V and 3 bases from J; bases unmatched to any gene: 6. This CDR3 has 15 amino acids. The CDR3: CSAESGTSGYNEQFF. The CDR3 coding sequence is TGCAGTGCTGAGTCCGGGACTAGCGGCTACAATGAGCAGTTCTTC.

This clonotype was seen ten or more times. The chain links TRBV5-1 to TRBJ2-3, with no clear D. Germline lookup yields CDR1 SGHRS and CDR2 YFSETQ. Trimming removed 2 bases from V and 4 bases from J, with 5 bases in between. The length of the CDR3 is 12 residues. As DNA, the CDR3 is TGCGCCAGCAGCTTTGGATCAGATACGCAGTATTTT. Its translation: CASSFGSDTQYF.

This clonotype was counted many times. The gene calls are TRBV28 and TRBJ1-2, with a possible D match to TRBD1 (5 bases). Germline V lookup: CDR1 MDHEN, CDR2 SYDVKM. V dropped 6 bases and J dropped 5 bases, with 10 bases sitting between them. The CDR3 covers 12 residues. The CDR3 DNA follows: TGTGCCAGCAGGTTGCAGGGTTATGGCTACACCTTC. Amino acid sequence: CASRLQGYGYTF.

This clonotype was observed at least ten times. The chain recombines TRBV6-2 or TRBV6-3 with TRBJ2-7; D is undetermined. CDR1 is MNHEY and CDR2 is SVGEGT in the germline V gene. V shed 8 bases and J shed 2 bases, with 13 bases lying between them. The CDR3 runs 13 residues. In DNA, the CDR3 is TGTGCCAGCGGCCCAGCAGTCACCTACGAGCAGTACTTC. This sequence encodes CASGPAVTYEQYF.

This clonotype appeared many times. V usage is TRBV2 and J usage is TRBJ2-3; D remains unclear. Deletions cut 1 base from V and 0 bases from J, with 14 bases between. There are 17 residues in the CDR3. CDR1 and CDR2 (germline): SNHLY, FYNNEI. CDR3 bases: TGTGCCAGCAGTGAAGTGTCACAGCCTTCCAGCACAGATACGCAGTATTTT. Translating gives CASSEVSQPSSTDTQYF. Together with reference TRBV2 and TRBJ2-3, the CDR3 gives the full variable domain: EPEVTQTPSHQVTQMGQEVILRCVPISNHLYFYWYRQILGQKVEFLVSFYNNEISEKSEIFDDQFSVERPDGSNFTLKIRSTKLEDSAMYFCASSEVSQPSSTDTQYFGPGTRLTVL.

The V gene is TRBV11-2, the J gene TRBJ2-1; possibly TRBD1 or TRBD2 for D (5 bases each). The ends were cut back, 1 base at V and 13 bases at J, with 17 bases in the middle. Per the germline V gene, CDR1 is SGHAT and CDR2 is FQNNGV. The CDR3 spans 14 residues. CDR3 DNA sequence: TGTGCCAGCAGCTTAGTTGGGGGAGAAGTGGTCCAGTTCTTC. Translated, it gives CASSLVGGEVVQFF.

The J gene is TRBJ2-3, the V gene TRBV11-1; 8 bases map to TRBD2. The CDR3 has 18 amino acids. J was trimmed by 0 bases and V by 6 bases; bases with no gene match: 14. The germline gives CDR1 SGHAT, CDR2 FQDESV (reference sequence). CDR3 residues: CASSIARASGPSTDTQYF. CDR3 DNA sequence: TGTGCCAGCAGTATAGCCAGGGCTAGCGGGCCGAGCACAGATACGCAGTATTTT.

The chain carries TRBV28 and TRBJ2-2; 14 bases align to TRBD2. CDR1 is MDHEN, CDR2 SYDVKM, per germline. With V trimmed by 7 bases and J by 1 base, 2 bases remained unmatched. The CDR3 runs 16 residues. Written as DNA, the CDR3 is TGTGCCAGCAAGACTAGCGGGAGGGGGAACACCGGGGAGCTGTTTTTT. Encoded protein: CASKTSGRGNTGELFF.

This clonotype was picked up many times. The chain employs TRBV6-1 and TRBJ2-7, with TRBD1 matching over 10 bases. Trimming at V came to 6 bases and at J to 4 bases, leaving 6 bases not matched to a gene. The CDR3 runs 14 residues. The germline CDR1 and CDR2 sequences are MNHNS and SASEGT. The CDR3 sequence is CASSPTGGYYEQYF. Written as DNA, the CDR3 is TGTGCCAGCAGCCCGACAGGGGGCTATTACGAGCAGTACTTC.

The J gene is TRBJ2-3, the V gene TRBV12-3 or TRBV12-4, with D perhaps TRBD2 (6 bases). The CDR3 is 17 amino acids. Trimming pared 0 bases from V and 2 bases from J, leaving 15 bases between. The CDR3 region is CASSLALGGTHTDTQYF. The CDR3 coding sequence is TGTGCCAGCAGTTTAGCGCTGGGGGGAACCCACACAGATACGCAGTATTTT.

The rearrangement links TRBV12-3 or TRBV12-4 to TRBJ1-1; 8 nucleotides align to TRBD1. The CDR3 length is 16 residues. The ends lost 3 bases at V and 4 bases at J; junction bases unmatched: 10. CDR3 in DNA: TGTGCCAGCAGTTTTTGGGCAGGGGGCAGTTTCACTGAAGCTTTCTTT. It encodes CASSFWAGGSFTEAFF.

This clonotype has just a few counts. The CDR3 sequence: CSAYRDGTYEQYF. The DNA for the CDR3 is TGCAGCGCCTATAGGGACGGGACCTACGAGCAGTACTTC. The chain links TRBV29-1 to TRBJ2-7; D tentatively reads TRBD1 or TRBD2 (5 bases each). This CDR3 region has 13 residues. Germline V CDR1 and CDR2: SQVTM, ANQGSEA. V was cut by 7 bases and J by 2 bases, with 15 bases left in between.

This clonotype was recorded many times. The gene calls are TRBV5-1 and TRBJ2-3, with 7 nucleotides matching TRBD2. The trim removed 4 bases at V and 3 bases at J, leaving 14 bases unmatched. This CDR3 is 17 amino acids long. The germline CDR1 and CDR2 sequences are SGHRS and YFSETQ. The CDR3 region is CASSPDSSGFRTDTQYF. CDR3 in DNA: TGCGCCAGCAGCCCGGATTCTAGCGGTTTCCGGACAGATACGCAGTATTTT.

This clonotype was picked up a small number of times. The V call is TRBV6-2 or TRBV6-3, the J call TRBJ2-2; 12 positions match TRBD2. The CDR3 consists of 15 residues. CDR1 is MNHEY and CDR2 is SVGEGT in the germline V gene. V was pared by 6 bases and J by 4 bases, with 3 bases of the junction left unmatched. The CDR3 loop is CASSWTSGITGELFF. The CDR3 DNA reads as TGTGCCAGCAGCTGGACTAGCGGGATCACCGGGGAGCTGTTTTTT.

The table lists this clonotype with a few counts. This rearrangement joins TRBV12-3 or TRBV12-4 to TRBJ1-6; TRBD1 aligns across 8 bases. The CDR3 is 15 amino acids. V dropped 6 bases and J dropped 8; count of bases not matched to a gene: 9. Here the CDR3 DNA reads TGTGCCAGCAGGTGGACAGGGTTGAGGGATTCACCCCTCCACTTT. It codes for CASRWTGLRDSPLHF.

The chain joins TRBV20-1 to TRBJ2-1; TRBD1 agrees at 9 bases. V was pared by 6 bases and J by 2 bases, with 5 bases of the junction left unmatched. The CDR3 is 14 residues long. The germline V gene has CDR1 DFQATT and CDR2 SNEGSKA (reference sequence). The DNA of the CDR3 is TGCAGTGCGCCCCGGGACAGGGCCTACAATGAGCAGTTCTTC. It encodes CSAPRDRAYNEQFF.

This clonotype came up a few times. The chain links TRBV18 to TRBJ2-1, with D maybe TRBD2 (6 bases). CDR3 length: 15 residues. V gave up 4 bases and J gave up 2 bases, with 12 bases separating them. Germline assignment: CDR1 KGHSH and CDR2 LQKENI. CDR3 nucleotides: TGTGCCAGCTCACGTTCCGGGACTCCCTACAATGAGCAGTTCTTC. Translated, it gives CASSRSGTPYNEQFF.

The table lists this clonotype with a few counts. This chain links TRBV6-2 or TRBV6-3 with TRBJ2-2; 7 bases agree with TRBD1. The CDR3 totals 13 residues. The ends lost 7 bases at V and 4 bases at J; junction bases unmatched: 3. Germline V lookup: CDR1 MNHEY, CDR2 SVGEGT. The CDR3 loop reads CASIRQGTGELFF. The DNA for the CDR3 is TGTGCCAGCATTCGACAGGGCACCGGGGAGCTGTTTTTT.

This clonotype was counted at least ten times. The chain couples TRBV7-6 to TRBJ2-1, with 7 bases matching TRBD2. V gave up 5 bases and J gave up 8 bases; unmatched junction bases: 9. The CDR3 spans 14 residues. Per germline, CDR1 SGHVS and CDR2 FNYEAQ. The DNA for the CDR3 is TGTGCCAGCAGCGCGCCACTAGCGACGGATGAGCAGTTCTTC. Amino acid sequence: CASSAPLATDEQFF.

Worth noting for this clonotype: An end of the junction does not agree with germline; a read error may underlie this. The rearrangement links TRBV4-3 to TRBJ2-7; tentatively, D is TRBD2 (5 bases). The CDR3 extends over 15 amino acids. Germline V gene lookup returns CDR1 LGHNA and CDR2 YSLEER. This chain's CDR3 is CASNQDISGFYEQYF. In DNA, the CDR3 is TGCGCCAGCAACCAAGACATAAGCGGATTCTACGAGCAGTACTTC.

This chain connects TRBV4-3 to TRBJ2-2; weak D call: TRBD2 (6 bases). Between the trimmed V and J ends, which lost 3 bases and 7 bases, there was a span of 15 bases. CDR1 LGHNA and CDR2 YSLEER come from the germline V gene. There are 15 residues in the CDR3. CDR3 nucleotides: TGCGCCAGCAGCCAGGCGGGGCTAGTGGGCGGGGAGCTGTTTTTT. Amino acid sequence: CASSQAGLVGGELFF.

This clonotype appeared many times. The rearrangement links TRBV20-1 to TRBJ2-1; 8 positions match TRBD2. CDR3 length equals 15 residues. CDR1 is DFQATT, CDR2 SNEGSKA, per germline (reference sequence). V was pared by 6 bases and J by 5 bases, with 12 bases of the junction left unmatched. CDR3 sequence (DNA): TGCAGTGCCAGGAAAGCGGGAGCATTCGACAATGAGCAGTTCTTC. As protein: CSARKAGAFDNEQFF.

This clonotype was picked up many times. This chain connects TRBV12-3 or TRBV12-4 to TRBJ1-2; D remains unclear. V lost 6 bases and J lost 7, with 27 bases in between. This CDR3 is built from 17 residues. CDR3: CASSPLSAGSRRSGYTF. The CDR3 DNA is TGTGCCAGCAGCCCTCTCTCGGCCGGCTCCCGCCGAAGTGGCTACACCTTC.

The V and J genes are TRBV29-1 and TRBJ2-5, with a possible D match to TRBD2 (5 bases). V lost 0 bases and J 4 bases, leaving 6 bases between the germline ends. The CDR3 is 12 amino acids. Germline CDR1 and CDR2: SQVTM and ANQGSEA. CDR3 nucleotides: TGCAGCGTTGAAGATCGGGGAGAGACCCAGTACTTC. It specifies CSVEDRGETQYF. The entire variable domain, with the rest obtained from reference TRBV29-1 and TRBJ2-5, is as follows: SAVISQKPSRDICQRGTSLTIQCQVDSQVTMMFWYRQQPGQSLTLIATANQGSEATYESGFVIDKFPISRPNLTFSTLTVSNMSPEDSSIYLCSVEDRGETQYFGPGTRLLVL.

As DNA, the CDR3 is TGTGCCAGCAGCAGGGTAGTAGGATCCTACGAGCAGTACTTC. Its translation is CASSRVVGSYEQYF. This chain links TRBV6-2 or TRBV6-3 with TRBJ2-7; tentative D call: TRBD1 (5 bases). V was pared by 6 bases and J by 1 base, with 13 bases between. The CDR3 loop spans 14 amino acids. Germline V gives CDR1 MNHEY, CDR2 SVGEGT.

The J gene is TRBJ2-5, the V gene TRBV6-2 or TRBV6-3; possible D gene TRBD1, 6 bases. The germline V gene has CDR1 MNHEY and CDR2 SVGEGT. CDR3 length: 14 amino acids. Trimming removed 6 bases at V and 4 bases at J, with 15 bases between. The CDR3 is CASRPLGAGETQYF. For the CDR3, the DNA is TGTGCCAGCAGGCCTTTGGGGGCGGGAGAGACCCAGTACTTC.

This clonotype was counted many times. The chain couples TRBV29-1 to TRBJ2-7, with D perhaps matching TRBD2 (5 bases). The germline V gene encodes CDR1 SQVTM and CDR2 ANQGSEA. The V gene lost 6 bases and the J gene lost 2 bases, with 11 bases spanning the gap. The CDR3 spans 12 residues. CDR3 nucleotide sequence: TGCAGCGTCTCACTCGGGGCCTACGAGCAGTACTTC. Translation gives CSVSLGAYEQYF.

This chain joins TRBV6-1 and TRBJ2-1; possible D gene TRBD1, 6 bases. Germline CDR1 MNHNS, CDR2 SASEGT. Trimming left V 6 bases short and J 0 bases short, with 15 bases between. CDR3 length equals 16 residues. For the CDR3, the DNA is TGTGCCAGCAGAAACCTTGGACAGAGCTCCTACAATGAGCAGTTCTTC. This codes for CASRNLGQSSYNEQFF.

This clonotype appeared a few times. The genes are TRBV28 and TRBJ1-2, with 7 bases fitting TRBD1. CDR3 length equals 16 residues. The V segment lost 3 bases and the J segment 5 bases; nucleotides outside the gene matches: 12. Germline V lookup: CDR1 MDHEN, CDR2 SYDVKM. The CDR3 nucleotides are TGTGCCAGCAGTTTGTCACCCCGGGACAGCAGATATGGCTACACCTTC. This encodes CASSLSPRDSRYGYTF.

V and J are TRBV15 and TRBJ2-7; 10 bases map to TRBD2. Germline V gene lookup returns CDR1 LNHNV and CDR2 YYDKDF (reference sequence). This CDR3 has 15 amino acids. V was clipped by 5 bases and J by 7 bases; unmatched bases: 11. In DNA, the CDR3 is TGTGCCACCAGCGCAGGAGGGACTAGCGAAGTTGAGCAGTACTTC. The encoded protein is CATSAGGTSEVEQYF.